This T cell receptor (beta chain) was sequenced during a study of radiotherapy plus CTLA-4 blockade in lung cancer. The wider study: Objective response rate was around 19%; disease control rate, around 30%. Study-level points and caveats: Subsequent to radiotherapy plus ipilimumab, tumor-derived TCR clones underwent expansion in blood.

The data were produced by immunoSEQ multiplex PCR, yet TCRdb's version contains in-frame clones alone and is incomplete. The table shows tens of thousands of clones, with around 77% occurring only once. Worth noting for this clone: Its matching antigen is unknown.

The CDR3 covers 17 residues. The trim removed 2 bases at V and 2 bases at J, leaving 11 bases unmatched. Germline loops: CDR1 MGHRA, CDR2 YSYEKL. Patients with chemo-refractory metastatic non-small-cell lung cancer received focal radiation plus CTLA-4 blockade with ipilimumab. The origin of this receptor is a human donor with non-small cell lung cancer whose response to radiotherapy plus ipilimumab could not be evaluated. Some clones in this sample may be carry-over from other donors' samples. The rearrangement links TRBV4-1 to TRBJ2-7, with 8 bases identical to TRBD2. Sequencing used peripheral blood, obtained from a patient treated with radiotherapy plus ipilimumab. CDR3 nucleotide sequence: TGCGCCAGCAGCCAATCCTTAGCGGGGCCCAAACCCTACGAGCAGTACTTC. Protein: CASSQSLAGPKPYEQYF.